This T cell receptor (beta chain) was recorded in a study of blood T cells in healthy people across ages. Staff drew approximately 9.7 milliliters of peripheral blood from each donor. Using a J-beta primer mix together with a sample-barcoded 5' primer, a second PCR was run for about 6 to 12 cycles. TCRdb re-derived calls from the 5' RACE reads in MiXCR, one entry per CDR3 protein. The profile shows around 1.5 million distinct CDR3 sequences, 30% to 40% of them singletons. The germline V gene has CDR1 MNHEY and CDR2 SMNVEV (reference sequence). After removal of 5 bases from V and 5 bases from J, the junction contained 9 bases not matched to a gene. The CDR3 totals 15 residues. A note on this clonotype: Its antigen is not identified.

The study, taken as a whole, reports: Estimates drawn from one million T cells were deemed to understate diversity.

The sequence was obtained from a woman aged 25 to 39 in good health. The chain recombines TRBV27 with TRBJ1-1, with 9 nucleotides matching TRBD1. Sequenced input: blood. The CDR3 protein is CASSPLGQGWTEAFF. DNA for the CDR3: TGTGCCAGCAGTCCCTTGGGACAGGGTTGGACTGAAGCTTTCTTT.